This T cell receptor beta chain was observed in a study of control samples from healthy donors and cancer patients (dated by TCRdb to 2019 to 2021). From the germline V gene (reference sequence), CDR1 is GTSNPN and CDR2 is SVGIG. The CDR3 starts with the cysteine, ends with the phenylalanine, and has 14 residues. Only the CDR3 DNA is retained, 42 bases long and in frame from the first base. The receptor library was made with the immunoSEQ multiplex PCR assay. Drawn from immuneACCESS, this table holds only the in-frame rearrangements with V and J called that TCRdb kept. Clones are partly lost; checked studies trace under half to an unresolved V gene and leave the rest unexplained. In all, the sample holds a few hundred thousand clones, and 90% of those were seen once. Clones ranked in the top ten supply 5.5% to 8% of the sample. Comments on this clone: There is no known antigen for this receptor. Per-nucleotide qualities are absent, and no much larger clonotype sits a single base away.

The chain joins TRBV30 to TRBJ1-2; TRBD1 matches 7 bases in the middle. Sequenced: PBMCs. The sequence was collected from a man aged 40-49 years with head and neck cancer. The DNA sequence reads TGTGCTCTTAGGCCAGGGGGGTATTCCTATGGCTACACCTTC. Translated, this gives CALRPGGYSYGYTF.